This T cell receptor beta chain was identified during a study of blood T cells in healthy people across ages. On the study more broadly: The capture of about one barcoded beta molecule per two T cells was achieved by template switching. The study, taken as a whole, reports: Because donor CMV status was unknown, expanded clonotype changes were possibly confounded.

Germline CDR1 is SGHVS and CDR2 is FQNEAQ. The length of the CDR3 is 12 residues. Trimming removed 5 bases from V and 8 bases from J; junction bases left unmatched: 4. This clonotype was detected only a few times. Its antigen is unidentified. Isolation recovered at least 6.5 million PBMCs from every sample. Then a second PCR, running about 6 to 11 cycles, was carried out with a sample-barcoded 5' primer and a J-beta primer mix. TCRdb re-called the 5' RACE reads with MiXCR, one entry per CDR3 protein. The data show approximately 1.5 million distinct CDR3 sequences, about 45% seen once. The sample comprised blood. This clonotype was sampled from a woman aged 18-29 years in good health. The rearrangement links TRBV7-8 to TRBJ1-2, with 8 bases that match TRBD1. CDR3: CASSADRGGYTF. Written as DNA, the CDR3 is TGTGCCAGCAGCGCAGACAGGGGCGGCTACACCTTC.